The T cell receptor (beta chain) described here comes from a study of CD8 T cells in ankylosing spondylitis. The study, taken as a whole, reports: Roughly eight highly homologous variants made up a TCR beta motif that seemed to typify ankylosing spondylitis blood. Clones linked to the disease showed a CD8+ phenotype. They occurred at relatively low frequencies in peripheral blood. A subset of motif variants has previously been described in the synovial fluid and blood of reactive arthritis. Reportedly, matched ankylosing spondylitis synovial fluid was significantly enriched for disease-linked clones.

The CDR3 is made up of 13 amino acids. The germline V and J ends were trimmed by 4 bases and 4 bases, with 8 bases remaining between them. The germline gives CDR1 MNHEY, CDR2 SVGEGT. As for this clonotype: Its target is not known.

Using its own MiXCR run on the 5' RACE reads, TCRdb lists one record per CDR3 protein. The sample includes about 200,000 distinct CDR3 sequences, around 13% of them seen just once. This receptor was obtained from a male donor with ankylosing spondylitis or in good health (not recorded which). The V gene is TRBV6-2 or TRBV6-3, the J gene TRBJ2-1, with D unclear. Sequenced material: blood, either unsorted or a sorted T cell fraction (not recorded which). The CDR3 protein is CASSSASYNEQFF. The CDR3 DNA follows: TGTGCCAGCAGTTCCGCTAGTTACAATGAGCAGTTCTTC.